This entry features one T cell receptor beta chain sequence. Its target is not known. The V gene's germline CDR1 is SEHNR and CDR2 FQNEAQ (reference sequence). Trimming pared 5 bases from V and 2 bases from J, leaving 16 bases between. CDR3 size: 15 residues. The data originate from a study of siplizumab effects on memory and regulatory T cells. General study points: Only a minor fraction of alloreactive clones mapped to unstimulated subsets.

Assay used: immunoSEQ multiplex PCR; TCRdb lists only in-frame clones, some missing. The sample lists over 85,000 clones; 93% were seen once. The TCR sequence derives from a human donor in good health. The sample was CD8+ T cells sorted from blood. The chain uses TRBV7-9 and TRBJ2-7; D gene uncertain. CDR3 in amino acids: CASSPPRMNAYEQYF. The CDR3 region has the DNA TGTGCCAGCAGCCCACCAAGGATGAATGCCTACGAGCAGTACTTC.